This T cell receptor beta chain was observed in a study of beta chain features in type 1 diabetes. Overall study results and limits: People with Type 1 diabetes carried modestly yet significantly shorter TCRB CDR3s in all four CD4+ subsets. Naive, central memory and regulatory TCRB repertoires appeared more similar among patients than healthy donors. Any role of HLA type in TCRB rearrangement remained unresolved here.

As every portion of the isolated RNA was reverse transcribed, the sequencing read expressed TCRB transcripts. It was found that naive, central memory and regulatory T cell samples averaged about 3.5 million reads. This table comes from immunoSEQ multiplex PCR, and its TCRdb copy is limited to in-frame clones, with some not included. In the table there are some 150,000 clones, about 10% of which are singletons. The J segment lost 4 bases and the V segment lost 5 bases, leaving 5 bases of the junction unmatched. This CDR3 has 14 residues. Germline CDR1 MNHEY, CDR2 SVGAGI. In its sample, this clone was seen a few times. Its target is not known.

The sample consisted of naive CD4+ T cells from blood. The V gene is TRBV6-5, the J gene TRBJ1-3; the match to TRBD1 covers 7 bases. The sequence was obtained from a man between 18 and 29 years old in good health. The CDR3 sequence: CASSPGTAGNTIYF. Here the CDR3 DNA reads TGTGCCAGCAGTCCCGGGACAGCAGGAAACACCATATATTTT.